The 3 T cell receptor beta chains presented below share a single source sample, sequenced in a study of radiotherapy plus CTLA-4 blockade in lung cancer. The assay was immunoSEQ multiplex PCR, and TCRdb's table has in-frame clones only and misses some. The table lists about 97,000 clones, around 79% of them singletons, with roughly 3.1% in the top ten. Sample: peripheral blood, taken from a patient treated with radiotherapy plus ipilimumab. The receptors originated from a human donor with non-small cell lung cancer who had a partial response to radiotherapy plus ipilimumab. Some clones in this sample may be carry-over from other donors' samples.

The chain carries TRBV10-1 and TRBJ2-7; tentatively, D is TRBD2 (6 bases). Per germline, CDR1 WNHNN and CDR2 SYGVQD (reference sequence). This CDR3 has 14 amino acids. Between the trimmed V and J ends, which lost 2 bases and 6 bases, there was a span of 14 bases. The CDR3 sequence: CASSEIPRGGEQYF. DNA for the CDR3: TGCGCCAGCAGTGAGATACCAAGGGGAGGCGAGCAGTACTTC.

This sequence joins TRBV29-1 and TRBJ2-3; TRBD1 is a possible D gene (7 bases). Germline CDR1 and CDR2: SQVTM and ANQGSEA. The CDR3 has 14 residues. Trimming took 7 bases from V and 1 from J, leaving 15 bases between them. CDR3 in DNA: TGCAGCGCCAGGGGGAGGCCCCGCACAGATACGCAGTATTTT. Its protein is CSARGRPRTDTQYF.

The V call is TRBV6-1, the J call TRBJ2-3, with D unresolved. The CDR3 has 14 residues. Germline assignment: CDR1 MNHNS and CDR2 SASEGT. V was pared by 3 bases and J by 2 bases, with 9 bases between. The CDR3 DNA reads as TGTGCCAGCAGTGATGACATCCTCACAGATACGCAGTATTTT. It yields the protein CASSDDILTDTQYF.